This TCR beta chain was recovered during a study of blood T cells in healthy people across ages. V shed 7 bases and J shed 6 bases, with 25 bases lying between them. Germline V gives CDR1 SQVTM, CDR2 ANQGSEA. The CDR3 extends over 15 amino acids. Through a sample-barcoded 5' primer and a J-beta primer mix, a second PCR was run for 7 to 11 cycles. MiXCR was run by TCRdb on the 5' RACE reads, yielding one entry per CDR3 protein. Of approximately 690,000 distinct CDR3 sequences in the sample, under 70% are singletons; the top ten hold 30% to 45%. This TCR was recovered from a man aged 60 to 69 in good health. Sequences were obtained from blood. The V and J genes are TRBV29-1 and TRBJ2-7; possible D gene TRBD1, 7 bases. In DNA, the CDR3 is TGCAGCGCCAGACAGGGTATATACCGGGACTCCGAGCAGTACTTC. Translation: CSARQGIYRDSEQYF.